This T cell receptor beta chain was captured in a study of prognosis after radiotherapy for stage I lung cancer. The CDR3 loop spans 11 amino acids. Looked up from germline, CDR1 is SQVTM and CDR2 is ANQGSEA. Trimming stripped 7 bases from V and 6 bases from J, with 12 bases between. This clonotype has a count of ten or more. By two-round multiplex PCR, the TCR beta CDR3 was amplified from genomic DNA. TRBV and TRBJ genes each had their own specific primers in first-round PCR. Each CDR3 protein is one row after TCRdb ran MiXCR on the multiplex PCR reads. There are about 15,000 distinct CDR3 sequences in the sample; around 29% occur only once, and approximately 23% lies in the top ten.

The clonotype comes from a donor over 45 with non-small cell lung cancer. This sequence joins TRBV29-1 and TRBJ1-2; D ambiguous. Sequencing used PBMCs, obtained before or after stereotactic body radiation therapy (not recorded which). The CDR3: CSDEWEDGYTF. In nucleotides, the CDR3 is TGCAGCGACGAATGGGAGGATGGCTACACCTTC.